This record looks at one TCR beta chain sequence and its context. For each CDR3 protein, TCRdb gives one entry from its re-call of the 5' RACE reads, without DNA. The sample holds about 260,000 distinct CDR3 sequences. This sample is drawn from a study of T cells expressing NK-cell markers. The CDR3 extends over 13 amino acids. The sequenced material came from blood T cells: a sorted CD56 or NKG2C T cell subset, CD4+ or CD8+ T cells, or bulk PBMC T cells (not recorded which). The chain uses TRBV12-3 or TRBV12-4 and TRBJ1-1; TCRdb's D gene call, TRBD1, goes unchecked for lack of DNA. The TCR comes from a woman between 18 and 75 years old in good health. Here the CDR3 reads CASRSTGNTEAFF.